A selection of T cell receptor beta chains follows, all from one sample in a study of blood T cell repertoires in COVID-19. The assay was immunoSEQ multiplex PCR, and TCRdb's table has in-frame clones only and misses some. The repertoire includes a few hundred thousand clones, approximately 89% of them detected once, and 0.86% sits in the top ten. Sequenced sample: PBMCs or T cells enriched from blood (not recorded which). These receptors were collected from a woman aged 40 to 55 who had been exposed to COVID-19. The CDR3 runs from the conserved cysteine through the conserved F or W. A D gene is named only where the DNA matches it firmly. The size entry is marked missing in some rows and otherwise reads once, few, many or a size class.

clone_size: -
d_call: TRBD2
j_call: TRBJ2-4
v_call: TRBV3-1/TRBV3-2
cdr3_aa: CASSSGVVGTKNIQYF
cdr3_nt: TGTGCCAGCAGCAGCGGGGTAGTTGGAACCAAAAACATTCAGTACTTC

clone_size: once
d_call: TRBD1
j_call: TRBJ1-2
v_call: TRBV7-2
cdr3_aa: CASSLLGQGAGGYTF
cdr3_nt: TGTGCCAGCAGCTTATTAGGACAGGGGGCTGGCGGCTACACCTTC

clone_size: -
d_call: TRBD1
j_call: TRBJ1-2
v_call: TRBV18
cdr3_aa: CASSLSTGSANYGYTF
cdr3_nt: TGTGCCAGCTCACTATCGACAGGGTCAGCTAACTATGGCTACACCTTC

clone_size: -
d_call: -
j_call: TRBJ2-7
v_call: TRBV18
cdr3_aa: CASSLDRSSYEQYF
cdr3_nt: TGTGCCAGCTCACTCGACAGGAGCTCCTACGAGCAGTACTTC

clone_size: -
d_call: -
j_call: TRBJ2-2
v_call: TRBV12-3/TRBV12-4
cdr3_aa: CASRRQSTGELFF
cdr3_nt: TGTGCCAGCAGGCGTCAATCCACCGGGGAGCTGTTTTTT

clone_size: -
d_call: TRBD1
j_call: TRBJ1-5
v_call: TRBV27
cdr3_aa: CASRIDRADNQPQHF
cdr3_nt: TGTGCCAGCAGGATAGACAGGGCTGACAATCAGCCCCAGCATTTT

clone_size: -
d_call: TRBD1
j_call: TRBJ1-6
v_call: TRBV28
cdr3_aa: CASRRQGILLGPLHF
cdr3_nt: TGTGCCAGCAGGCGACAGGGAATCCTCCTCGGGCCCCTCCACTTT

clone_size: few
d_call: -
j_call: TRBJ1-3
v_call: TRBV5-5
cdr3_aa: CASSRSGSSSGNTIYF
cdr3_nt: TGTGCCAGCAGCCGGTCAGGGTCTTCCTCTGGAAACACCATATATTTT

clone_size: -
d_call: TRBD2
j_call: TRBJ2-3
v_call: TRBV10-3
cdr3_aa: CAISVLAGGGTDTQYF
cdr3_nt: TGTGCCATCAGTGTGCTAGCGGGGGGGGGCACAGATACGCAGTATTTT

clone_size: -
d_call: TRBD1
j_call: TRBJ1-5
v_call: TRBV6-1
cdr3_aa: CASSALDRGSNQPQHF
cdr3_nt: TGTGCCAGCAGTGCCCTCGACAGGGGAAGCAATCAGCCCCAGCATTTT

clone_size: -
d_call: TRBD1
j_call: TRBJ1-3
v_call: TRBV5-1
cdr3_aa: CASSTGQGSGNTIYF
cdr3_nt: TGCGCCAGCAGCACTGGACAGGGCTCTGGAAACACCATATATTTT

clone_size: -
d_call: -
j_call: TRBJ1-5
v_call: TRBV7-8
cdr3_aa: CASSRTGLQPQHF
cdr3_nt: TGTGCCAGCAGCCGTACAGGGTTGCAGCCCCAGCATTTT

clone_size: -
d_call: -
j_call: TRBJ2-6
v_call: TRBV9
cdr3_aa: CASSVQITGANVLTF
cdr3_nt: TGTGCCAGCAGCGTACAGATCACTGGGGCCAACGTCCTGACTTTC

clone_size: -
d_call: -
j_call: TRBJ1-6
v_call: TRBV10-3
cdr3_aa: CAISEASYSNSPLHF
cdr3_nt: TGTGCCATCAGTGAGGCCAGCTACAGTAATTCACCCCTCCACTTT

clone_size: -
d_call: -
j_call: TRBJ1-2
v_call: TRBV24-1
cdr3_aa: CATSSTGYYGYTF
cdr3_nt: TGTGCCACCAGTAGCACAGGTTACTATGGCTACACCTTC

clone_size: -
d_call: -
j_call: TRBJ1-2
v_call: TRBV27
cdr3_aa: CASSLADSNYGYTF
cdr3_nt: TGTGCCAGCAGTTTAGCGGATTCTAACTATGGCTACACCTTC

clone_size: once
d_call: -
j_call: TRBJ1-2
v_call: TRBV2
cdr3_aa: CASSDTGHGYTF
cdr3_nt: TGTGCCAGCAGTGACACAGGGCATGGCTACACCTTC

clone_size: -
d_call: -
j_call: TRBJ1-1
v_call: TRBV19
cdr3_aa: CASHTHQGMNTEAFF
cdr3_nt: TGTGCCAGTCACACCCACCAGGGGATGAACACTGAAGCTTTCTTT

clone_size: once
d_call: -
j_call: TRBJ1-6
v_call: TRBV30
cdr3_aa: CAWSGTRSSTGSSYNSPLHF
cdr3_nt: TGTGCCTGGAGTGGAACAAGATCAAGCACAGGGAGCTCCTATAATTCACCCCTCCACTTT

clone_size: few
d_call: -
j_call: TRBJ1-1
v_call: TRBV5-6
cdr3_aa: CASSLYGGVTFEAFF
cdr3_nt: TGTGCCAGCAGCTTGTACGGGGGGGTAACTTTTGAAGCTTTCTTT

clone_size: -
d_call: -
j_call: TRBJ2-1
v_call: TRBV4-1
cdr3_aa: CASSHQPGHAAPEQFF
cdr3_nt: TGCGCCAGCAGCCACCAACCGGGACACGCTGCGCCTGAGCAGTTCTTC

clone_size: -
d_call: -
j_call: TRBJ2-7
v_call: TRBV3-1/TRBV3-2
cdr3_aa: CASSLSFYREQYF
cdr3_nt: TGTGCCAGCAGCCTATCCTTTTATCGGGAGCAGTACTTC

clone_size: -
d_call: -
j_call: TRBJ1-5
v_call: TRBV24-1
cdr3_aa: CATPGEINQPQHF
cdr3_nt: TGTGCCACCCCTGGGGAGATTAATCAGCCCCAGCATTTT

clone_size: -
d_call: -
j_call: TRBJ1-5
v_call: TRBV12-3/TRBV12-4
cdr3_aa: CASSRPGNQPQHF
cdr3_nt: TGTGCCAGCAGTCGTCCTGGCAATCAGCCCCAGCATTTT

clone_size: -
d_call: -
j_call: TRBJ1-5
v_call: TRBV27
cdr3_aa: CASSLSVLGNQPQHF
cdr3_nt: TGTGCCAGCAGTTTATCGGTATTAGGCAATCAGCCCCAGCATTTT

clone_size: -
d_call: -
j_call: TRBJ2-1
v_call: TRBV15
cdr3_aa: CATSRDKGLTNEQFF
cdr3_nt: TGTGCCACCAGCAGAGATAAGGGACTCACCAATGAGCAGTTCTTC

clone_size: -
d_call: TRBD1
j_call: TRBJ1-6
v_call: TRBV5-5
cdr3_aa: CASSTGTGGSPLHF
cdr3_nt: TGTGCCAGCAGTACCGGGACAGGGGGTTCACCCCTCCACTTT

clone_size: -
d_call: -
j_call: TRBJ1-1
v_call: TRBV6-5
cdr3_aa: CASTQRGGAAEAFF
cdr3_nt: TGTGCCAGCACTCAACGAGGGGGGGCTGCTGAAGCTTTCTTT

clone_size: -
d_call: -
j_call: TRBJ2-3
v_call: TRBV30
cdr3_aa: CAWSMGPARDTQYF
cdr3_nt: TGTGCCTGGAGTATGGGGCCCGCCAGGGATACGCAGTATTTT

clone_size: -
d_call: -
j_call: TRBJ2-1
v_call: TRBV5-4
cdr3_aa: CASSLTSRDEQFF
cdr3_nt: TGTGCCAGCAGCTTGACTAGCCGGGATGAGCAGTTCTTC

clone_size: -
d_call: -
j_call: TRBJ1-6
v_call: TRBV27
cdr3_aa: CASSFRGSSYNSPLHF
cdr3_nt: TGTGCCAGCAGTTTCAGGGGAAGCTCCTATAATTCACCCCTCCACTTT

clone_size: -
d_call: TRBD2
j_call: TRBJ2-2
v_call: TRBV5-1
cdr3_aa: CASSYGLAGTTGELFF
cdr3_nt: TGCGCCAGCAGCTACGGACTAGCGGGGACGACCGGGGAGCTGTTTTTT

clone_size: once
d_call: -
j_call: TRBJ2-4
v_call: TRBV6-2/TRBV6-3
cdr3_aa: CASSYGLTRGALGIKNIQYF
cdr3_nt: TGTGCCAGCAGTTACGGTTTGACTAGAGGGGCCCTAGGTATCAAAAACATTCAGTACTTC

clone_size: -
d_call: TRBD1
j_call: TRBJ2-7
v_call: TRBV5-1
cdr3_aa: CASSLGVSGGYEQYF
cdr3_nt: TGCGCCAGCAGCTTGGGAGTGTCAGGGGGCTACGAGCAGTACTTC

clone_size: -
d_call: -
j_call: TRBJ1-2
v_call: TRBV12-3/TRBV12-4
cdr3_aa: CASSFGGQVGYTF
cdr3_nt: TGTGCCAGCAGTTTCGGGGGGCAGGTCGGCTACACCTTC

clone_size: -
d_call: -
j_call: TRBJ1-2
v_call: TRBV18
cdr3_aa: CASSPDADTPTNYGYTF
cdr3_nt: TGTGCCAGCTCACCGGATGCGGATACTCCCACTAACTATGGCTACACCTTC

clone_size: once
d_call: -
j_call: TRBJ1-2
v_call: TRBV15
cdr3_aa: CATSTPRSRGYTF
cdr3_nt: TGTGCCACCAGCACCCCAAGATCGAGGGGCTACACCTTC

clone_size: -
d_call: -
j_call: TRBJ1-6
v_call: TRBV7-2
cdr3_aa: CASSLRRSNSPLHF
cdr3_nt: TGTGCCAGCAGCTTAAGGAGATCTAATTCACCCCTCCACTTT

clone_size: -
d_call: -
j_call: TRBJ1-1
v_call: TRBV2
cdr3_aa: CASSEKQTLRAFF
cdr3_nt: TGTGCCAGCAGTGAAAAACAAACCCTGAGGGCTTTCTTT

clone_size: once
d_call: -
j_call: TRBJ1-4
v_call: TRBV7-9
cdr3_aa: CASSLRQANEKLFF
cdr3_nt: TGTGCCAGCAGCCTAAGACAGGCTAATGAAAAACTGTTTTTT

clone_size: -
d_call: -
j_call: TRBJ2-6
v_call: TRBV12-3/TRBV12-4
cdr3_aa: CASSRSGANVLTF
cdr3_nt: TGTGCCAGCAGCCGCTCTGGGGCCAACGTCCTGACTTTC

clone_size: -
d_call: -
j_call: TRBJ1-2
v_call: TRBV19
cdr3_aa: CASSITGYGYTF
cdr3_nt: TGTGCCAGTAGTATCACAGGGTATGGCTACACCTTC

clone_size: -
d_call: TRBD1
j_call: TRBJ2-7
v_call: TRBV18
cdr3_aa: CASSPAAGGRADEQYF
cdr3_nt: TGTGCCAGCTCACCGGCTGCAGGGGGACGGGCGGACGAGCAGTACTTC

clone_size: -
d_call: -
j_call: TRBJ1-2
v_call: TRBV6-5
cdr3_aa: CASSPQSNYGYTF
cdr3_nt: TGTGCCAGCAGCCCACAGAGTAACTATGGCTACACCTTC

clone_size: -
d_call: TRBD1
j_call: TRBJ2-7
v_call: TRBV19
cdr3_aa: CASSWRTGAYEQYF
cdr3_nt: TGTGCCAGTAGTTGGCGGACAGGGGCCTACGAGCAGTACTTC

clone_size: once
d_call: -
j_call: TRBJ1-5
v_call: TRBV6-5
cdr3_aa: CASNIRGIDNQPQHF
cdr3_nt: TGTGCCAGCAATATCAGGGGTATCGACAATCAGCCCCAGCATTTT

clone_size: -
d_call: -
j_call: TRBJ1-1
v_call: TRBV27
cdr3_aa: CASSPRPLKGIEAFF
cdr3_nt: TGTGCCAGCAGCCCGAGACCGCTTAAGGGGATTGAAGCTTTCTTT

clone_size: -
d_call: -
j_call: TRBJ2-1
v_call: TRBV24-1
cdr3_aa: CATSGLSRDRFYNEQFF
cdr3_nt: TGTGCCACCAGTGGACTCAGCCGAGACAGGTTTTACAATGAGCAGTTCTTC

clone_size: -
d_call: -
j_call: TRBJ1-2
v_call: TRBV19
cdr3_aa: CASSIAPGGSYGYTF
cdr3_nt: TGTGCCAGTAGTATAGCTCCAGGAGGAAGCTATGGCTACACCTTC

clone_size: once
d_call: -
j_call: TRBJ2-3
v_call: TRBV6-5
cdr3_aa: CASQDRTNTQYF
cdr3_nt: TGTGCCAGTCAAGATAGGACAAATACGCAGTATTTT

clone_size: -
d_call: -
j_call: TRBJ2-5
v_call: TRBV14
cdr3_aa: CASSQDRGLERETQYF
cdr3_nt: TGTGCCAGCAGCCAAGATCGAGGATTAGAGAGAGAGACCCAGTACTTC